The entry that follows covers one T cell receptor beta chain sequence. Its antigen is still unknown. This sample is drawn from a study of T cell responses to AZD1222 COVID-19 vaccine. Looked up from germline, CDR1 is SGDLS and CDR2 is YYNGEE. V was shortened by 3 bases and J by 8 bases, with 5 bases between the two germline ends. The CDR3 is 10 residues long. Sequenced by immunoSEQ multiplex PCR; TCRdb stores in-frame clones only, minus some. Of roughly 120,000 clones listed, 91% are singletons. Study-level points and caveats: Repertoire samples came only from after the peak T cell response. Donors in the cohort were predominantly white British and more often female, and clonal diversity was possibly underestimated. At 160-218 and 743-854, vaccine-associated CD4 TCRs were dominant, and they spanned spike.

This sequence originates from an adult in good health. The rearrangement joins TRBV9 to TRBJ1-2, with D unresolved. Sequencing used peripheral blood, obtained on day 0 of AZD1222 vaccination. The CDR3 loop is CASSGLGYTF. CDR3 nucleotide sequence: TGTGCCAGCAGCGGCTTGGGCTACACCTTC.